What follows are 14 T cell receptor beta chains derived from one specimen sequenced in a study of cytomegalovirus exposure and HLA in healthy donors (dated by TCRdb to about 2017). The library came from the immunoSEQ multiplex PCR assay. For the multiplex PCR, a mixture combining 60 forward primers for TCR Vbeta segments and 13 reverse primers for TCR Jbeta segments was used. Held by TCRdb, this immuneACCESS table contains in-frame sequences only and omits some clones. Under half of the omission traces to an unresolved V gene where checked; the cause of the rest is unknown. Across this sample there are tens of thousands of clones, with over 70% seen only once. The ten top clones hold around 7% of the sample. Source material: PBMCs. The receptor set was obtained from a woman aged 40 to 50 in good health and CMV-seronegative.

The chain uses TRBV29-1 and TRBJ1-1; the match to TRBD1 covers 8 bases. V shed 4 bases and J 3 bases; nucleotides not matched to a gene: 7. CDR1 and CDR2 from the germline V gene are SQVTM and ANQGSEA. The CDR3 loop spans 14 amino acids. In DNA, the CDR3 is TGCAGCGTTGGGGGACAGGTTGGAGACACTGAAGCTTTCTTT. This encodes CSVGGQVGDTEAFF.

The gene calls are TRBV5-1 and TRBJ2-1; 12 bases match TRBD2. Germline CDR1 SGHRS, CDR2 YFSETQ. V dropped 2 bases and J dropped 6; count of bases not matched to a gene: 6. The CDR3 runs 16 residues. CDR3 sequence reads: CASSFFAGLAGNEQFF. The CDR3 DNA sequence: TGCGCCAGCAGCTTCTTTGCGGGACTAGCGGGCAATGAGCAGTTCTTC.

The CDR3 loop reads CASSHYRVSNSQPQHF. The CDR3 nucleotides read TGTGCCAGCAGTCACTACAGGGTATCTAACAGTCAGCCCCAGCATTTT. The rearrangement joins TRBV28 to TRBJ1-5; D possibly corresponds to TRBD1 (6 bases). Germline V gene lookup returns CDR1 MDHEN and CDR2 SYDVKM. V was trimmed by 5 bases and J by 6 bases, leaving 20 bases between them. The CDR3 contains 16 residues.

The CDR3 spells CASRLQDRARDTQYF. CDR3 bases: TGTGCCAGCAGGCTTCAGGACAGGGCGCGGGATACGCAGTATTTT. The chain is built from TRBV7-3 and TRBJ2-3; 8 nucleotides line up with TRBD1. Unmatched junction bases numbered 11, after V lost 6 bases and J lost 6 bases. Germline assignment: CDR1 SGHTA and CDR2 FQGTGA. The CDR3 is 15 amino acids.

The V call is TRBV7-9, the J call TRBJ2-7; TRBD1 aligns across 8 bases. Germline CDR1 and CDR2: SEHNR and FQNEAQ (reference sequence). The junction had 10 bases not matched to a gene; V was cut back by 5 bases and J by 4 bases. This CDR3 contains 15 residues. The CDR3 nucleotides are TGTGCCAGCAGCCCTGGACAGGGAAGAAGGTACGAGCAGTACTTC. Protein product: CASSPGQGRRYEQYF.

The gene calls are TRBV5-6 and TRBJ2-1; D possibly corresponds to TRBD1 (5 bases). The CDR3 length is 15 residues. Trimming removed 4 bases at V and 0 bases at J, with 11 bases between. CDR1 SGHDT and CDR2 YYEEEE come from the germline V gene. This CDR3 reads CASSIDSSSYNEQFF. Here the CDR3 DNA reads TGTGCCAGCAGCATCGACAGCAGCTCCTACAATGAGCAGTTCTTC.

The chain has TRBV15 and TRBJ1-2; D not resolved. The V gene's germline CDR1 is LNHNV and CDR2 YYDKDF (reference sequence). V was clipped by 2 bases and J by 6 bases, with 10 bases between them. The CDR3 loop spans 13 amino acids. The CDR3 coding sequence is TGTGCCACCAGCAGACGATCCGTAGATGGCTACACCTTC. Protein: CATSRRSVDGYTF.

This clone was picked up a small number of times. V and J are TRBV2 and TRBJ1-2; D unclear. The V end was cut by 1 base, the J end by 8 bases, with 14 bases between. There are 14 residues in the CDR3. Per the germline V gene, CDR1 is SNHLY and CDR2 is FYNNEI. For the CDR3, the DNA is TGTGCCAGCAGTGAAGGGTCGGACTACGGGGGCTACACCTTC. This translates into CASSEGSDYGGYTF.

This clone occurred a few times. The CDR3 nucleotides are TGTGCCAGCAGCTTAGGGTCAGGACTTATGAACACCGGGGAGCTGTTTTTT. As protein: CASSLGSGLMNTGELFF. The chain employs TRBV7-9 and TRBJ2-2; D perhaps matches TRBD2 (5 bases). This CDR3 is 17 amino acids long. CDR1 and CDR2 from the germline V gene are SEHNR and FQNEAQ (reference sequence). V was shortened by 1 base and J by 1 base, with 13 bases between the two germline ends.

The rearrangement uses TRBV5-1 and TRBJ2-1; tentative D call: TRBD2 (6 bases). Looked up from germline, CDR1 is SGHRS and CDR2 is YFSETQ. CDR3 size: 16 residues. V lost 0 bases and J 4 bases, leaving 14 bases between the germline ends. The CDR3 loop is CASSLVSTGGYNEQFF. The CDR3 nucleotides are TGCGCCAGCAGCTTGGTCTCGACCGGAGGGTACAATGAGCAGTTCTTC.

The chain employs TRBV15 and TRBJ1-4; a weak D match, TRBD1 (6 bases). The V gene's germline CDR1 is LNHNV and CDR2 YYDKDF (reference sequence). The CDR3 is 16 amino acids. The V end lost 5 bases, the J end lost 8 bases, and 21 bases lay between the germline ends. CDR3 bases: TGTGCCACCAGCGCACACCGCGGCAGGGGTCTAGAAAAACTGTTTTTT. It translates to CATSAHRGRGLEKLFF.

This clone was seen only once. The rearrangement links TRBV9 to TRBJ2-7, with a weak D call TRBD1 (7 bases). The CDR3 contains 15 residues. Germline CDR1 and CDR2: SGDLS and YYNGEE. Trimming took 4 bases from V and 0 from J, leaving 14 bases between them. CDR3 protein: CASSKRGDSSYEQYF. As DNA, the CDR3 is TGTGCCAGCAGCAAGAGGGGGGACAGCTCCTACGAGCAGTACTTC.

V is TRBV28 and J is TRBJ1-2; tentative D call: TRBD1 (6 bases). Germline loops: CDR1 MDHEN, CDR2 SYDVKM. Trimming stripped 5 bases from V and 2 bases from J, with 15 bases between. The CDR3 runs 15 residues. CDR3 protein: CASSLYRVTNYGYTF. CDR3 nucleotides: TGTGCCAGCAGTCTATACAGGGTGACAAACTATGGCTACACCTTC.

This clone was found a few times. The chain is built from TRBV2 and TRBJ1-5, with D possibly TRBD1 on 5 matching bases. The germline CDR1 and CDR2 sequences are SNHLY and FYNNEI. Trimming pared 7 bases from V and 4 bases from J, leaving 11 bases between. There are 13 residues in the CDR3. In DNA, the CDR3 is TGTGCCAGCAATAGACAGACTAATCAGCCCCAGCATTTT. This encodes CASNRQTNQPQHF.